What follows is one T cell receptor (beta chain) and its context. This receptor's antigen is unknown. Per-nucleotide qualities are absent, and no much larger clonotype sits a single base away. These data originate in a study of OX40 agonist ivuxolimab in advanced cancers. Looking at the study overall: Ivuxolimab, which targeted the costimulatory receptor OX40 (CD134), was an agonistic, fully human IgG2 monoclonal antibody. Intravenous ivuxolimab was administered to patients every 2 weeks at six dose levels: 0.01, 0.1, 0.3, 1.5, 3 and 10 mg/kg. Of the roughly 51 dose-escalation patients, hepatocellular carcinoma was present in 19, melanoma in approximately 15, renal cell carcinoma in 9 and head and neck cancer in 9. In the dose-escalation cohort, approximately 83% of patients were male, and the mean age was 60 years with a range of roughly 20 to 80. Patients were allowed to have had prior anti-PD-1, anti-PD-L1 or anti-CTLA-4 therapy, and approximately 40% of the dose-escalation patients had previously received checkpoint inhibitors. Partial responses were achieved by three dose-escalation patients, of whom one had hepatocellular carcinoma and two had cutaneous melanoma. Peripheral TCRbeta sequencing aimed to test whether ivuxolimab altered TCR sequence diversity and caused clonal T-cell expansion. The monotherapy dose-escalation portion (N = 52 patients) of the phase I ivuxolimab trial is reported in the paper.

Genomic DNA was isolated from the sorted cells so that the TCRbeta CDR3 region could be sequenced. The immunoSEQ Assay was used for sequencing of TCRbeta CDR3 regions. TCRdb provides this immuneACCESS table in a form limited to in-frame rearrangements. Some clones are lacking; in checked studies, under half of them reflect an unresolved V gene, and why the rest are absent is not known. This sample holds 30,000 or so clones; approximately 79% were observed only once. The biggest ten clones account for just over 14% of the sample. Patients with autoimmune disease history or receiving systemic immunosuppression were excluded from the trial. Peripheral blood for TCR sequencing was collected from all dose cohorts at baseline, on cycle 4 day 1, and on cycle 7 day 1. Samples came from an open-label, multicenter, first-in-human phase I dose-escalation trial of ivuxolimab. Adults with locally advanced or metastatic melanoma, renal cell carcinoma, hepatocellular carcinoma or head and neck squamous cell carcinoma were enrolled in the trial. Before TCR sequencing, CD4+ and CD8+ T cells were separately sorted from peripheral blood.

The full study reports these points: In the 0.1-3.0 mg/kg groups, partial responders had among the lowest normalized peripheral clonal expansion, particularly in CD8+ T cells. After ivuxolimab, CD8+ T cells had more expanded clones than CD4+ T cells on average. Low levels of normalized T-cell clonal expansion were also seen in some patients who did not respond. Antigen specificity was not determined for the clonally expanded peripheral T cells. Clonal expansion of both CD4+ and CD8+ blood T cells was observed from baseline to week 6 at doses 0.1 to 3.0 mg/kg.

V is reduced by 0 bases and J by 6 bases, leaving a spacing of 9 bases between them. Via the germline V gene (reference sequence), CDR1 is MNHNY and CDR2 SVGAGI. Counted from cysteine to phenylalanine, this CDR3 has 14 amino acids. Kept here is only the CDR3 DNA, which spans 42 bases and is read in frame from base 1. Rearrangement joined TRBV6-6 to TRBJ2-1; the D gene cannot be resolved reliably. The TCR was taken from an adult with an advanced solid tumor such as melanoma, head and neck, liver or kidney cancer. Sample: CD4+ or CD8+ T cells sorted from blood, taken in a trial of the OX40 agonist ivuxolimab. CDR3 protein: CASSYSHLTNEQFF. The DNA sequence follows: TGTGCCAGCAGTTACTCCCACCTTACCAATGAGCAGTTCTTC.